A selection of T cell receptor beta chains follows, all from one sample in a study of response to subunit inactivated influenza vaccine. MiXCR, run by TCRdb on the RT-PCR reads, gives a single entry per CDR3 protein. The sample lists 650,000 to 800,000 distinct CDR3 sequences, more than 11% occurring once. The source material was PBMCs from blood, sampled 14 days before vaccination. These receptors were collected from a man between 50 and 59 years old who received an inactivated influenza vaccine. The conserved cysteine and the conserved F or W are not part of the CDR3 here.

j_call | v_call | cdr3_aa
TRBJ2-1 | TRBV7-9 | ASSLAGSGSSYNEQF
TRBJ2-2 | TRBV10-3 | AIRPQGTGELF
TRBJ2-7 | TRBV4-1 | ASSQTGREQY
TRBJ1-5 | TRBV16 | ASSQDRGSGQPQH
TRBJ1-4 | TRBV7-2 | ASSLGQPGNEKLF
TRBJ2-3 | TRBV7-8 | ASSLAHLEEY
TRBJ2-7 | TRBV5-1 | ASSRDGLYEQY
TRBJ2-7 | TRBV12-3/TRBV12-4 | ASTQIGSPEQY
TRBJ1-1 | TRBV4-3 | ASSQDLGGTNTEAF
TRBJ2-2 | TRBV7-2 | ASSSLRTSDTGELF
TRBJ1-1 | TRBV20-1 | SASDFKAPNTEAF
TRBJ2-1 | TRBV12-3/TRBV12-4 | ASSLHVPRI
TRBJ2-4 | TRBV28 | ASSIQRDIQY
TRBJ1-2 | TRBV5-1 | ASSPRGVDGYT
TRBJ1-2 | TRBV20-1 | SARDRRGYGYT
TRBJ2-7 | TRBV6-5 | ASSYTVSSSYEQY
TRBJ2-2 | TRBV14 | ASSQEGGTGSTGELF
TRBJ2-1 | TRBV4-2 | ASSHLTGRSYNEQF
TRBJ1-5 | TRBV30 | AWSWGNQPQH
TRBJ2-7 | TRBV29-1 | SALSGTSYEQY
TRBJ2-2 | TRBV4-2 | ASSQATSTVHTGELF
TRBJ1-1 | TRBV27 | ASSLQGAVTEAF
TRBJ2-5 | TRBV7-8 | ASSLAYGFQETQY
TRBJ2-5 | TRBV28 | ASRGGGLQETQY
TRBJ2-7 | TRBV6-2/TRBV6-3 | ASSYLESYEQY
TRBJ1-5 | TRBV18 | ASSEGRPPNQPQH
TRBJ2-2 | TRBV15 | ATSRDSLREPKNTGELF
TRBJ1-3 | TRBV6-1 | ASRQGFAGNTIY
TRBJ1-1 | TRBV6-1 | ASSPLTYRNTEAF
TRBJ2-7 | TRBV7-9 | ASSPLTSGGGGQY
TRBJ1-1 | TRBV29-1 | SVITGPNEGTEAF
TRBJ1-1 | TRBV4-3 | ASSPQTTWGTEAF
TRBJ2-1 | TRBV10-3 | AISESFGNEQF
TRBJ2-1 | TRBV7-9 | ASRRGTDNEQF
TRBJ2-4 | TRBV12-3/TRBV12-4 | ASSYLTGAGNIQY
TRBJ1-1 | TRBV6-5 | ASRYTYREGAEAF
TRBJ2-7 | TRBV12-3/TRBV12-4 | ASSYSLDRSHEQY
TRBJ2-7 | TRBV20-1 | SARDLEQAVYEQY
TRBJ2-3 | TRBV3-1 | ASSQGPLDTQY
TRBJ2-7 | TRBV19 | ASRLAGNEQY
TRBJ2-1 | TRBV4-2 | ASSPTLMSGVYNEQF
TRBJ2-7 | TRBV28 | ASSSPAGQDYEQY
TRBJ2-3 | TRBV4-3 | ASSQGTFGGADTQY
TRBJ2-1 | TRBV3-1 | ASSHGGVDEQF
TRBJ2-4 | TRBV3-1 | ASSQFLGRAKNIQY
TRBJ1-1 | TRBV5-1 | ASAAGPGGQTEAF
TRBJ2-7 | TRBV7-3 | ASSLGSVYEQY
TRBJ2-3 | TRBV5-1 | ASSLVLAGGLDTQY
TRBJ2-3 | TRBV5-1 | ARRLRTGGEGTQY
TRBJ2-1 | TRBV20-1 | SALVQRGAPRPV
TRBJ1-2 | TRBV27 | ASSSNGNYGYT
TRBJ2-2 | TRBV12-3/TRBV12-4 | ASSWGNTGELF
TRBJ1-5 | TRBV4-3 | ASSQGLGDQPQH
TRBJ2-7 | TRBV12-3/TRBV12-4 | ASSPTDGDYEQY
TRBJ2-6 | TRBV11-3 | ASSFGTGYSGANVLT
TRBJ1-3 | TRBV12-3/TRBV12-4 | ASSSTDRVSGNTIY